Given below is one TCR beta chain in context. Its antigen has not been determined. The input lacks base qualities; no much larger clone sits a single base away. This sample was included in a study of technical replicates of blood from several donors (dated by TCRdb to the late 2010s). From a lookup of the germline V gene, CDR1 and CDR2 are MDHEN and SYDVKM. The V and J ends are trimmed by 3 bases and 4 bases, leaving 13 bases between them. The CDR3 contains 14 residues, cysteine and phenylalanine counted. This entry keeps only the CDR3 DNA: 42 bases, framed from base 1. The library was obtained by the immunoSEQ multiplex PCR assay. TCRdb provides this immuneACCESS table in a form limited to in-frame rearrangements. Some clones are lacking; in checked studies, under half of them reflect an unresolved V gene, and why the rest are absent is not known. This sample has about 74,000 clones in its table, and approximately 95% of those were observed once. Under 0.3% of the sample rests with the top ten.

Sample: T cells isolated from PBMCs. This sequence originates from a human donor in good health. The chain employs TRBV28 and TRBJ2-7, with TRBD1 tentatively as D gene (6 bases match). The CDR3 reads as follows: CASSLGHLRYEQYF. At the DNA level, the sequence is TGTGCCAGCAGTTTGGGACATTTACGGTACGAGCAGTACTTC.